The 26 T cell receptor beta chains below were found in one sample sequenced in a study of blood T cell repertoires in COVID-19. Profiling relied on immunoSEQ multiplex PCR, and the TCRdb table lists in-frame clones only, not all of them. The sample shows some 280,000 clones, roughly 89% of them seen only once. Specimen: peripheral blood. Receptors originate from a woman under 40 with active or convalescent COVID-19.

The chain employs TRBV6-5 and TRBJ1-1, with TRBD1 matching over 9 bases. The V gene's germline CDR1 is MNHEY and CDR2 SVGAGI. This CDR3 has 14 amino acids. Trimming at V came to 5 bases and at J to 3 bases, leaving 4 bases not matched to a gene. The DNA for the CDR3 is TGTGCCAGCAGTCGACAGGGGGGTCACACTGAAGCTTTCTTT. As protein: CASSRQGGHTEAFF.

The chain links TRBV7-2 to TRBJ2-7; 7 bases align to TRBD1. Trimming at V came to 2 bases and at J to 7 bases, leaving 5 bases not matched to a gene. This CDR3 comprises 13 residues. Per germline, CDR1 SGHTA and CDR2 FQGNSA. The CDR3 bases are TGTGCCAGCAGCTTAAACAGGGGTGATGAGCAGTACTTC. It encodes CASSLNRGDEQYF.

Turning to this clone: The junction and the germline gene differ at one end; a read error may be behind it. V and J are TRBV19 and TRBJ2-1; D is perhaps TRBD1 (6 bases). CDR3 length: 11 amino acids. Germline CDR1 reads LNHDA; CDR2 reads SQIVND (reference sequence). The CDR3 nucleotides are TGTGCCAGTAGTATGGGGACAACCGGGGTCTTC. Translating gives CASSMGTTGVF. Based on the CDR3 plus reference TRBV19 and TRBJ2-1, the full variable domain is DGGITQSPKYLFRKEGQNVTLSCEQNLNHDAMYWYRQDPGQGLRLIYYSQIVNDFQKGDIAEGYSVSREKKESFPLTVTSAQKNPTAFYLCASSMGTTGVFGPGTRLTVL.

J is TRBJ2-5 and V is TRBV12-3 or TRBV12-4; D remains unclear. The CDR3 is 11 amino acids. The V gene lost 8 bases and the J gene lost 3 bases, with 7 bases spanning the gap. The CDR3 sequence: CASLLEETQYF. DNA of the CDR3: TGTGCCAGCCTACTGGAAGAGACCCAGTACTTC.

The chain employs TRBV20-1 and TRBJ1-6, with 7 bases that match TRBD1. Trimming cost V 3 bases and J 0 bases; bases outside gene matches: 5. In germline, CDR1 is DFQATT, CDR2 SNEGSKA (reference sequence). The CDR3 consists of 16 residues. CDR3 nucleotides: TGCAGTGCTAGTCGACAGGGTAGCTCCTATAATTCACCCCTCCACTTT. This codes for CSASRQGSSYNSPLHF.

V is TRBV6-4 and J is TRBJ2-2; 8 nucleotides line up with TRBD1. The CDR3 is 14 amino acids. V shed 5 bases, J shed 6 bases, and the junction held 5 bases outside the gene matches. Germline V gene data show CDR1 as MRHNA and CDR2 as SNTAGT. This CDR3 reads CASSSDRVAGELFF. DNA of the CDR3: TGTGCCAGCAGTTCGGACAGGGTGGCCGGGGAGCTGTTTTTT.

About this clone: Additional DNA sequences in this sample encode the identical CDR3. In nucleotides, the CDR3 is TGTGCCAGTAGTATCGCGCTCCCGAACACCGGGGAGCTGTTTTTT. Amino acids: CASSIALPNTGELFF. V usage is TRBV19 and J usage is TRBJ2-2; no firm D call. This CDR3 comprises 15 residues. CDR1 and CDR2 (germline): LNHDA, SQIVND (reference sequence). Trimming took off 3 bases at V and 0 bases at J, with 8 bases between the two ends.

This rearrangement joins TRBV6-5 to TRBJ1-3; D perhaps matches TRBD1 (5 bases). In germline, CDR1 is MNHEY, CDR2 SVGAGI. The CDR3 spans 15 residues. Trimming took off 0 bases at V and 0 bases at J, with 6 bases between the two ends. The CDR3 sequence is CASSYSTASGNTIYF. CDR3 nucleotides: TGTGCCAGCAGTTACTCGACAGCCTCTGGAAACACCATATATTTT.

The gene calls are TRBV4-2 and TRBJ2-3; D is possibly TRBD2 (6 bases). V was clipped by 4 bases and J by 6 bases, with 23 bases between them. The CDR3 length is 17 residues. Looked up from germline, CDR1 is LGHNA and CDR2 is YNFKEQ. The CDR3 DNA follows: TGTGCCAGCAGCCCAACCCTTCTAGCGCTCCCCCCGGATACGCAGTATTTT. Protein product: CASSPTLLALPPDTQYF.

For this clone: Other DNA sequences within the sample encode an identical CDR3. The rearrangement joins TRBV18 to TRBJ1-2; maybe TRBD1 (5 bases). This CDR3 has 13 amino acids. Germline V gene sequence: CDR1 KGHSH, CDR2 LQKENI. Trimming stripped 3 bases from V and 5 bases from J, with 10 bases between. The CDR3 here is CASSPDSLYGYTF. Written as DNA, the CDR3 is TGTGCCAGCTCACCCGACAGCCTATATGGCTACACCTTC.

The CDR3 sequence is CASSVQEEKLFF. The CDR3 nucleotides read TGTGCCAGCAGTGTACAGGAGGAAAAACTGTTTTTT. The gene calls are TRBV2 and TRBJ1-4; D might be TRBD1 (5 bases). Trimming shortened V by 4 bases and J by 8 bases, and 8 bases separated the two germline ends. The V gene's germline CDR1 is SNHLY and CDR2 FYNNEI. This CDR3 region has 12 residues. Together with reference TRBV2 and TRBJ1-4, the CDR3 gives the full variable domain: EPEVTQTPSHQVTQMGQEVILRCVPISNHLYFYWYRQILGQKVEFLVSFYNNEISEKSEIFDDQFSVERPDGSNFTLKIRSTKLEDSAMYFCASSVQEEKLFFGSGTQLSVL.

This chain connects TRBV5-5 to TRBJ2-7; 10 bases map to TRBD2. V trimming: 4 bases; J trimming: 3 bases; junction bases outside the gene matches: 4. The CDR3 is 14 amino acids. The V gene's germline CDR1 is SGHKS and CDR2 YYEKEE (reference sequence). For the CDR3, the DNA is TGTGCCAGCAGCCGGACTAGCGGTGACTACGAGCAGTACTTC. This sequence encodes CASSRTSGDYEQYF.

The CDR3 DNA reads as TGTGCCATCAGTGCAGACAGGGTCTCCTATAATTCACCCCTCCACTTT. It specifies CAISADRVSYNSPLHF. The gene calls are TRBV10-3 and TRBJ1-6; 7 bases map to TRBD1. From germline, CDR1 is ENHRY and CDR2 SYGVKD. With 4 bases clipped from V and 0 bases from J, the junction kept 3 bases outside the gene matches. This CDR3 is built from 16 residues.

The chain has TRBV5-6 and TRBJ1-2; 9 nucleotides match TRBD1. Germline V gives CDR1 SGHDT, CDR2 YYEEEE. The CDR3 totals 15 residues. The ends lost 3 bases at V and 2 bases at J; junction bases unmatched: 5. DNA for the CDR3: TGTGCCAGCAGCTCCACAGGGGGCGAAAACTATGGCTACACCTTC. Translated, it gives CASSSTGGENYGYTF.

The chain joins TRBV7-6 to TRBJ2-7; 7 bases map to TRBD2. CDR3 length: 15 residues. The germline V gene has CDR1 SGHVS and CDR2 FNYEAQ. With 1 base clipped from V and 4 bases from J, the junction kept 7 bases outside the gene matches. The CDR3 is CASSLEASGNYEQYF. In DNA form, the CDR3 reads TGTGCCAGCAGCTTAGAAGCAAGCGGGAATTACGAGCAGTACTTC.

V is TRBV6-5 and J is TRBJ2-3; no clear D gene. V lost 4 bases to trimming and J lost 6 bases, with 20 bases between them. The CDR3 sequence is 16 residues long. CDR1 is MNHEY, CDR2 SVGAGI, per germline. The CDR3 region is CASSSTATTSPDTQYF. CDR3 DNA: TGTGCCAGCAGTTCCACGGCTACGACTTCCCCGGATACGCAGTATTTT.

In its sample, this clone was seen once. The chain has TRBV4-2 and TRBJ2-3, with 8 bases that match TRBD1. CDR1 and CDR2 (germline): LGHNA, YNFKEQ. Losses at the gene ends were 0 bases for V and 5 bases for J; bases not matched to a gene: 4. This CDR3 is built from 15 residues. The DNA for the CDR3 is TGTGCCAGCAGCCAAGATAGCACAGGGGGAGATACGCAGTATTTT. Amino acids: CASSQDSTGGDTQYF.

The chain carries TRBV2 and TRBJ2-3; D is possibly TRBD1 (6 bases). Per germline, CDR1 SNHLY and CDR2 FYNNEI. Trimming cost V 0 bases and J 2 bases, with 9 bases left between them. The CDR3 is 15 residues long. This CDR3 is CASSEANRVTDTQYF. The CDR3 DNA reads TGTGCCAGCAGTGAAGCTAACAGGGTCACAGATACGCAGTATTTT. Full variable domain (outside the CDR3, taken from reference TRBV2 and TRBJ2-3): EPEVTQTPSHQVTQMGQEVILRCVPISNHLYFYWYRQILGQKVEFLVSFYNNEISEKSEIFDDQFSVERPDGSNFTLKIRSTKLEDSAMYFCASSEANRVTDTQYFGPGTRLTVL.

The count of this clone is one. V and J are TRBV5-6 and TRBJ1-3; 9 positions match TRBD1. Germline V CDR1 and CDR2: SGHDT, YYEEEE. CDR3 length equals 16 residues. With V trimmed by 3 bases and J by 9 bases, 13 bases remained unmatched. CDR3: CASSSSGRQGGFTIYF. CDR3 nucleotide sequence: TGTGCCAGCAGCTCTTCTGGGAGACAGGGGGGGTTCACCATATATTTT.

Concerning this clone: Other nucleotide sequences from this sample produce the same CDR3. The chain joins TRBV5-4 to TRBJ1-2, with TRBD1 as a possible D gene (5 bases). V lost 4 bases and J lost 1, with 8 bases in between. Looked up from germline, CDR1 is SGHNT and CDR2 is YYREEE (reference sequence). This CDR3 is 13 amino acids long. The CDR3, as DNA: TGTGCCAGCAGCCTTCAGGGTAACTATGGCTACACCTTC. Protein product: CASSLQGNYGYTF.

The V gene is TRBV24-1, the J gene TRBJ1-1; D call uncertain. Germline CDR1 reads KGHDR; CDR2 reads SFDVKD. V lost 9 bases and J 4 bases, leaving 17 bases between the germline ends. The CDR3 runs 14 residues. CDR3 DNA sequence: TGTGCCACCCCGCATTTGGCGGGGTCCACTGAAGCTTTCTTT. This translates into CATPHLAGSTEAFF.

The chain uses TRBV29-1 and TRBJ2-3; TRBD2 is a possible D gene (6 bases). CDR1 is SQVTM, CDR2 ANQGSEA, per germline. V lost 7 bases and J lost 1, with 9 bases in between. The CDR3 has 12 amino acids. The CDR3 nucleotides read TGCAGCGGCGGGGTGGGCACAGATACGCAGTATTTT. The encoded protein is CSGGVGTDTQYF.

CDR3 coding DNA: TGTGCCAGTAGTATGCCCCCCAGAAACAATCAGCCCCAGCATTTT. This gives the protein CASSMPPRNNQPQHF. This rearrangement joins TRBV19 to TRBJ1-5, with D unresolved. V was trimmed by 3 bases and J by 3 bases, leaving 12 bases between them. This CDR3 contains 15 residues. Looked up from germline, CDR1 is LNHDA and CDR2 is SQIVND (reference sequence).

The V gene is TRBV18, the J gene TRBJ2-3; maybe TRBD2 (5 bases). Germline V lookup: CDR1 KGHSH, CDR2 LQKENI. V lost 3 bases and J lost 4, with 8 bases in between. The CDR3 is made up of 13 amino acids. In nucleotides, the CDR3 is TGTGCCAGCTCACCTGGACTGTCAGATACGCAGTATTTT. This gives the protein CASSPGLSDTQYF. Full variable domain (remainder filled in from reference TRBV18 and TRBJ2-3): NAGVMQNPRHLVRRRGQEARLRCSPMKGHSHVYWYRQLPEEGLKFMVYLQKENIIDESGMPKERFSAEFPKEGPSILRIQQVVRGDSAAYFCASSPGLSDTQYFGPGTRLTVL.

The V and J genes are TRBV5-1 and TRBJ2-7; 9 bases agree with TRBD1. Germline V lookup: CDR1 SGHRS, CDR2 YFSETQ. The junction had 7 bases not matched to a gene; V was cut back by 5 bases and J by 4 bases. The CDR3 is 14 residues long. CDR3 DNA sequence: TGCGCCAGCAGTTCCGGGACAGGGATATACGAGCAGTACTTC. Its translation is CASSSGTGIYEQYF. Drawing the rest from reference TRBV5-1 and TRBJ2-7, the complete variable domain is KAGVTQTPRYLIKTRGQQVTLSCSPISGHRSVSWYQQTPGQGLQFLFEYFSETQRNKGNFPGRFSGRQFSNSRSEMNVSTLELGDSALYLCASSSGTGIYEQYFGPGTRLTVT.

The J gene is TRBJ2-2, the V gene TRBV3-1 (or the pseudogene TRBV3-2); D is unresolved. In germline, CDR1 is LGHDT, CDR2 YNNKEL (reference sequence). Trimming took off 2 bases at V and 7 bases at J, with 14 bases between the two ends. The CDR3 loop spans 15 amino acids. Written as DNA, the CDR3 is TGTGCCAGCAGCCAATTACTGGTCAAAGACGGGGAGCTGTTTTTT. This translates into CASSQLLVKDGELFF.